The next 21 T cell receptor beta chains were all read from a single sample in a study of T cells expressing NK-cell markers. TCRdb re-analyzed the 5' RACE reads; it lists each CDR3 protein once, without DNA. This sample's table reports about 260,000 distinct CDR3 sequences. The sequenced material came from blood T cells: a sorted CD56 or NKG2C T cell subset, CD4+ or CD8+ T cells, or bulk PBMC T cells (not recorded which). These TCRs come from a woman between 18 and 75 years old in good health.

The chain has TRBV6-5 and TRBJ2-6; TCRdb designates TRBD1, a call that cannot be tested without DNA. The CDR3 runs 19 residues. Germline CDR1 is MNHEY and CDR2 is SVGAGI. The CDR3 here is CASSSLGGQDFSGANVLTF.

The CDR3 sequence is CASSVRLRGYTF. This chain uses TRBV12-3 or TRBV12-4 with TRBJ1-2. The CDR3 extends over 12 amino acids.

The rearrangement links TRBV6-2 or TRBV6-3 to TRBJ2-3. CDR1 and CDR2 (germline): MNHEY, SVGEGT. The CDR3 runs 12 residues. The CDR3 spells CATAASTDTQYF.

This rearrangement joins TRBV18 to TRBJ1-6; TCRdb's D call of TRBD1 is untestable without DNA. The CDR3 spans 18 residues. Germline values: CDR1 KGHSH, CDR2 LQKENI. The CDR3 here is CASSSSGQGLKRNSPLHF. The whole variable domain, filled in from reference TRBV18 and TRBJ1-6, reads NAGVMQNPRHLVRRRGQEARLRCSPMKGHSHVYWYRQLPEEGLKFMVYLQKENIIDESGMPKERFSAEFPKEGPSILRIQQVVRGDSAAYFCASSSSGQGLKRNSPLHFGNGTRLTVT.

The chain recombines TRBV4-2 with TRBJ2-1. The CDR3 covers 14 residues. The germline V gene has CDR1 LGHNA and CDR2 YNFKEQ. This CDR3 reads CASSQDYGVNEQFF.

The chain joins TRBV7-2 to TRBJ2-2; TCRdb's D call, TRBD2, is unchecked because there is no DNA. The CDR3 has 16 amino acids. Per germline, CDR1 SGHTA and CDR2 FQGNSA. CDR3 sequence reads: CASSSTSGGGTGELFF. Full variable domain (missing parts from reference TRBV7-2 and TRBJ2-2): GAGVSQSPSNKVTEKGKDVELRCDPISGHTALYWYRQSLGQGLEFLIYFQGNSAPDKSGLPSDRFSAERTGGSVSTLTIQRTQQEDSAVYLCASSSTSGGGTGELFFGEGSRLTVL.

The genes are TRBV7-2 and TRBJ2-3. The CDR3 is 13 residues long. The germline V gene encodes CDR1 SGHTA and CDR2 FQGNSA. CDR3 protein: CASSPARGDTQYF.

V usage is TRBV18 and J usage is TRBJ2-1; the TRBD1 assignment by TCRdb is unverifiable without DNA. The germline V gene has CDR1 KGHSH and CDR2 LQKENI. This CDR3 spans 15 amino acids. The CDR3 loop is CASSPRTGGFNEQFF.

The rearrangement joins TRBV7-9 to TRBJ2-3; as DNA is missing, the TRBD2 call by TCRdb cannot be tested. The CDR3 is 16 amino acids. Germline V gene data show CDR1 as SEHNR and CDR2 as FQNEAQ (reference sequence). The CDR3 protein is CASSLIAGVLTDTQYF.

The chain couples TRBV7-8 to TRBJ1-6. This CDR3 is built from 14 residues. Germline CDR1 is SGHVS and CDR2 is FQNEAQ. CDR3 amino acids: CASRQAPNNSPLHF.

The chain links TRBV20-1 to TRBJ2-1; TCRdb selects TRBD1, and the lack of DNA leaves this call unchecked. Germline V gene sequence: CDR1 DFQATT, CDR2 SNEGSKA (reference sequence). The CDR3 has 14 amino acids. The CDR3 spells CSAGSGRFYNEQFF.

This chain uses TRBV5-4 with TRBJ2-3. CDR3 length: 13 residues. Germline V gives CDR1 SGHNT, CDR2 YYREEE (reference sequence). CDR3 in amino acids: CASNVASTDTQYF.

The chain links TRBV15 to TRBJ1-4. The CDR3 contains 13 residues. The germline V gene has CDR1 LNHNV and CDR2 YYDKDF (reference sequence). The CDR3 loop reads CATSRSRNEKLFF. The full variable domain, rest sourced from reference TRBV15 and TRBJ1-4, is DAMVIQNPRYQVTQFGKPVTLSCSQTLNHNVMYWYQQKSSQAPKLLFHYYDKDFNNEADTPDNFQSRRPNTSFCFLDIRSPGLGDTAMYLCATSRSRNEKLFFGSGTQLSVL.

CDR3 in amino acids: CASSLGLASEQFF. V is TRBV7-2 and J is TRBJ2-1; TCRdb calls TRBD2, which cannot be checked without DNA. CDR1 SGHTA and CDR2 FQGNSA come from the germline V gene. The CDR3 runs 13 residues.

This CDR3 reads CASSLAPAVSTDTQYF. The rearrangement links TRBV5-1 to TRBJ2-3. The CDR3 loop spans 16 amino acids. The V gene's germline CDR1 is SGHRS and CDR2 YFSETQ.

The rearrangement uses TRBV27 and TRBJ2-2; TCRdb's D call, TRBD1, is unchecked because there is no DNA. The germline CDR1 and CDR2 sequences are MNHEY and SMNVEV (reference sequence). This CDR3 has 15 amino acids. Here the CDR3 reads CASSLFPTGPGELFF.

The rearrangement uses TRBV4-2 and TRBJ2-7. The CDR3 length is 15 residues. Germline CDR1 is LGHNA and CDR2 is YNFKEQ. CDR3 amino acids: CASSQNPDRTYEQYF.

The rearrangement uses TRBV28 and TRBJ2-2; TCRdb designates TRBD1, a call that cannot be tested without DNA. Germline values: CDR1 MDHEN, CDR2 SYDVKM. The CDR3 consists of 15 residues. This CDR3 reads CASSLGGALTGELFF.

The chain couples TRBV25-1 to TRBJ1-2; TCRdb's D gene call, TRBD1, goes unchecked for lack of DNA. Germline values: CDR1 MGHDK, CDR2 SYGVNS. This CDR3 has 15 residues. The CDR3 protein is CASSTRDFPNYGYTF.

CDR3 residues: CASSVVRTFDYGYTF. The chain is built from TRBV9 and TRBJ1-2; TCRdb lists TRBD1, though no DNA is available to test this call. Germline-derived CDR1 and CDR2 are SGDLS and YYNGEE. CDR3 length: 15 amino acids.

The chain combines TRBV3-1 with TRBJ1-2; the D call from TCRdb, TRBD1, cannot be confirmed without DNA. Germline CDR1 reads LGHDT; CDR2 reads YNNKEL (reference sequence). This CDR3 contains 12 residues. CDR3 region: CAAQGGGYGYTF.